This TCR beta chain was recorded in a study of T cells in Graves' hyperthyroidism and ophthalmopathy. The germline V gene encodes CDR1 LGHDT and CDR2 YNNKEL (reference sequence). Trimming cost V 5 bases and J 0 bases; bases outside gene matches: 7. This CDR3 spans 16 amino acids. In its sample, this clonotype was seen many times. TCR beta CDR3 region amplification was performed from RNA transcripts. HTBI primers were employed in a first-round RT-PCR of the TCR CDR3. TCRdb re-called the multiplex PCR reads through MiXCR, storing one row per CDR3 protein. The data show about 300,000 distinct CDR3 sequences, 25% seen once.

Source material: blood. The source is a man between 40 and 49 years old with Graves' hyperthyroidism that later progressed to Graves' ophthalmopathy. This sequence joins TRBV3-1 and TRBJ2-5; 9 bases are a match to TRBD2. The CDR3 region is CASSERLAAYQETQYF. For the CDR3, the DNA is TGTGCCAGCAGCGAACGACTAGCGGCATACCAAGAGACCCAGTACTTC.